This T cell receptor beta chain was sequenced in a study of cytomegalovirus exposure and HLA in healthy donors. Findings and caveats of the study: Accurate HLA-A and HLA-B prediction from TCR beta sequences was reported for most subjects. As a later analysis showed, a missense DCLRE1C variant was linked to trimming of TCR beta V- and J-genes. Later analysis indicated greater clonal expansion among HLA-associated TCR beta chains than among equally common other chains.

PCR amplification relied on 60 Vbeta primers (plus 13 Jbeta primers). The table came from immunoSEQ multiplex PCR; TCRdb's copy has only in-frame clones and leaves some out. The sample comprises roughly 77,000 clones, around 10% of which are singletons, and approximately 25% rests with the top ten. As to this clone: No antigen is known for it.

In nominal health when sampled, donors likely had unrecorded immune exposures nonetheless. Sequenced: PBMCs. This sequence was found in a man in his 60s in good health and CMV-seropositive.

For the CDR3, the DNA is TGTGCCAGCAGTACCCTAGCGGGAGAATCCTACGAGCAGTACTTC. Protein: CASSTLAGESYEQYF. The chain combines TRBV7-2 with TRBJ2-7, with TRBD2 matching over 10 bases. Germline V gene sequence: CDR1 SGHTA, CDR2 FQGNSA. Germline trimming cut 6 bases from V and 1 base from J; bases unmatched to any gene: 6. The CDR3 loop spans 15 amino acids.